This T cell receptor beta chain was observed in a study of T-cell memory formation after mild COVID-19 listed by TCRdb under 2021. Background on the whole study: Most TCR sequence clusters were specific to one of the two donors. Longitudinal TCRalpha and TCRbeta repertoire sequencing tracked T-cell clones expanding and contracting after mild COVID-19 in two donors. The cohort was made up of two young adult volunteers, one female and one male, who were previously healthy.

On this clonotype itself: It has no known antigen specificity. No qualities accompany the bases; no much larger clone lies one base away.

CDR1 and CDR2, per the germline V gene, are WSHSY and SAAADI. The germline ends are 13 bases apart after V is trimmed by 6 bases and J by 5 bases. There are 13 amino acids in the CDR3, from cysteine to phenylalanine inclusive. Of all the DNA, just the CDR3 is kept, 39 bases in frame from base 1. Ficoll-Paque density gradient centrifugation was used to isolate PBMCs. Points the paper makes about the study in general: Contracting CD4+ clones turned up mainly in the CM and EM memory subsets, whereas EMRA was where CD8+ clones were enriched. SARS-CoV-2 specificity of the second-wave clones peaking on day 37 was not confirmed. Clones that contracted from day 15 to 85 showed balanced CD4/CD8 phenotypes, whereas a second wave of clones that expanded from day 15 to 37 leaned towards CD4+. Only a couple of mild cases were covered by the study, and larger cohorts that include severe cases with pre-infection samples were considered necessary. The detection of some responding clones in pre-infection memory suggests that pre-existing cross-reactive memory T cells joined the SARS-CoV-2 response.

TCRdb records Illumina NovaSeq 6000 as the sequencer. TCRalpha and TCRbeta cDNA libraries were constructed by 5'RACE with constant-segment primers, with sample barcodes and unique molecular identifiers being introduced. Trizol reagent was used to extract RNA from every sample. Library amplification was performed in two PCR steps, and a second sample barcode and Illumina TruSeq adapters were introduced in the second step. Libraries were sequenced on an Illumina NovaSeq with 2 x 150 bp paired-end reads. On the study's bioinformatics: The reads were demultiplexed and collapsed into UMI-guided consensus sequences using migec v1.2.7. Using mixcr v2.1.11, UMI consensuses were aligned to TRA and TRB V and J templates and then assembled into clonotypes. A clonotype was counted as expanded or contracted only if both edgeR and NoisET called the change significant, with noise models trained on biological replicates. For edgeR calls, the thresholds were a false discovery rate-adjusted p below 0.01 and a log2 fold-change of 1. As an exploratory analysis of dynamics, PCA with hierarchical clustering was applied to max-normalized trajectories of the 1000 most abundant clonotypes. Separately sequenced CD4+ and CD8+ repertoires were used to assign the CD4 or CD8 phenotype of responding clones. TCRdb passed the public sequencing reads through fastp at Q25 and MiXCR, retaining productive beta sequences. CDR3 protein sequences are deduplicated, and each keeps its most common genes and DNA. The authors' filters were not applied to this entry. For this sample there are fewer than 400,000 distinct CDR3 sequences; roughly 15% appear just once. About 22% of the sample lies in the top ten.

The receptor comes from a man younger than 35 who had mild COVID-19 (a few samples of this study predate the infection). The sample titles of this study are shuffled in the database, so cell type and time point are left out; the donor was told from shared clones. The specimen was PBMCs or a T cell subset sorted from them (not recorded which). The chain is made from TRBV10-2 and TRBJ2-5; there is no confident call for the D gene. The CDR3 region has the sequence CASRSGILETQYF. In nucleotides, the sequence is TGCGCCAGCAGGTCTGGGATTTTGGAGACCCAGTACTTC.